This T cell receptor beta chain was found in a study of a mutant IDH1 vaccine in newly diagnosed glioma (dated by TCRdb to the early 2020s). About the full investigation: Eight vaccinations were administered to patients in weeks 1, 3, 5, 7, 11, 15, 19 and 23, corresponding to visits V03 through V10. Vaccination began 4-6 weeks after radiotherapy alone, or alongside temozolomide cycles in the chemotherapy-containing groups. Of the approximately 33 treated patients, approximately 62% were male and approximately 38% were female, and a mean age of about 37 years was recorded. Prior to enrollment, standard therapy consisting of radiotherapy alone, temozolomide alone, or radiochemotherapy with temozolomide had been administered to patients, with the combination being received by most patients. Peripheral blood was collected at six visits: V03 (baseline), V05, V07, V10, V12 and V13. For exploratory analyses, about 25 treated patients had longitudinal TCRB deep sequencing done wherever samples were available. Broad study findings and their caveats: Vaccine-induced immune responses across multiple MHC alleles were detected in 90% to 95% of patients. Pseudoprogression seemed to be unrelated to changes in the top peripheral T cell clonotypes found by TCRB sequencing. It was noted by the authors that analyses of patient blood samples could not be reproduced owing to sample limitations. Selection of PBMC samples for TCRB deep sequencing was based on availability.

In the case of this clone: What this receptor recognizes is not known. No qualities accompany the bases; no much larger clone lies one base away.

What the time point label conveys for this sample: week 23, last vaccination. Each vaccine dose was 300 ug of a 20-mer mutant IDH1 peptide in Montanide, given subcutaneously with topical imiquimod. Donors had newly diagnosed WHO grade 3 or 4 IDH1-mutant astrocytomas with loss of nuclear ATRX. The samples were drawn from NOA16, a multicentre, single-arm, open-label phase I trial in Germany that tested a mutant IDH1 peptide vaccine in humans for the first time. Genomic DNA for TCRB sequencing was extracted from EDTA blood using the DNeasy Blood and Tissue Kit. Sequences MGHRA (CDR1) and YSYEKL (CDR2) are obtained from the germline V gene. From its cysteine to its phenylalanine, the CDR3 spans 15 amino acids. Only the CDR3 region is kept as DNA, spanning 45 bases read in frame from base 1. V loses 0 bases at its end and J loses 7 bases; junction bases beyond the gene matches: 6. The library was made by the immunoSEQ multiplex PCR assay. Rearranged TCR beta chain sequences were amplified using the hsTCRB Kit according to the manufacturer's protocol. An Illumina MiSeq was used to sequence the TCRB libraries. The authors processed their data as follows. The proprietary platform of the kit vendor was used for demultiplexing, trimming and gene mapping. Entries here come from immuneACCESS through TCRdb and include only in-frame sequences with V and J called. Some clones fail to appear in such tables; in the studies checked, an unresolved V gene covers under half of the shortfall, and the cause of the remainder is unknown. Clone size and V and J calls were adopted from that table, with D and trimming inferred from the DNA. Here the sample has 20,000 to 25,000 clones; approximately 82% occur a single time. Roughly 13% of the sample rests with the top ten.

The sample was PBMCs, taken from a glioma patient whose treatment included an IDH1 peptide vaccine. This TCR was recovered from a man aged 30 to 45 with glioma. The chain is made from TRBV4-1 and TRBJ2-1; 7 bases in between match TRBD2. The sequenced DNA: TGCGCCAGCAGCCAAGAGGCGGGAGCCGGTAATGAGCAGTTCTTC. Translated, it gives CASSQEAGAGNEQFF.